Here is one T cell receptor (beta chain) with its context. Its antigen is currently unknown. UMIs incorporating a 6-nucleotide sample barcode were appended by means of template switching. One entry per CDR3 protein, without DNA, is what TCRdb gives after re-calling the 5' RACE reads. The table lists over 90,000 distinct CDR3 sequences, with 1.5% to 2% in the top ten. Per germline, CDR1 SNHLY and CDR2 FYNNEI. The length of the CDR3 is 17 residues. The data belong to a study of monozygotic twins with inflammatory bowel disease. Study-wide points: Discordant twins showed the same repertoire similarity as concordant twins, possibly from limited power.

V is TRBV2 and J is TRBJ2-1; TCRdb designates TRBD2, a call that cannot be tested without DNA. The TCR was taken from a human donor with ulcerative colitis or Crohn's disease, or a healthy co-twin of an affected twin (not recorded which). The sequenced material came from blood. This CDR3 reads CASSELTSGRVGNEQFF.